The clone carrying this TCR beta chain was detected many times. Its antigen is currently unknown. TCRdb reanalysed the RT-PCR reads using MiXCR and keeps one entry per CDR3 protein. Altogether hundreds of thousands of distinct CDR3 sequences are present, 12% to 15% being singletons, with the ten largest covering 7.6%. CDR3 size: 14 residues. Germline lookup yields CDR1 SGDLS and CDR2 YYNGEE. V lost 2 bases and J 5 bases, leaving 10 bases between the germline ends. This sample stems from a study of response to subunit inactivated influenza vaccine. General study results and limits: There was a suggestion from the authors that each seasonal influenza vaccination recruits few new T cells.

The sequence was collected from a man aged 45-60 years who received an inactivated influenza vaccine. The sample here was PBMCs from blood, taken less than 15 days before vaccination. V is TRBV9 and J is TRBJ2-2, with D perhaps TRBD2 (5 bases). The CDR3 spells CASSVEGWTGELFF. In DNA form, the CDR3 reads TGTGCCAGCAGCGTTGAGGGTTGGACCGGGGAGCTGTTTTTT.